These 6 T cell receptor beta chains were sequenced from one sample in a study of cytomegalovirus exposure and HLA in healthy donors. Researchers ran the PCR with 60 Vbeta and 13 Jbeta primers. Profiled with immunoSEQ multiplex PCR; TCRdb holds only in-frame clones, not every one. The sample carries about 130,000 clones, 70% to 80% recorded once. Sequencing was carried out using PBMCs. The receptors were sampled from a man between 40 and 49 years old in good health and CMV-seronegative.

The genes are TRBV14 and TRBJ2-7; D is unresolved. This CDR3 comprises 15 residues. The V gene lost 0 bases and the J gene lost 4 bases, with 13 bases spanning the gap. Looked up from germline, CDR1 is SGHDN and CDR2 is FVKESK. CDR3 nucleotide sequence: TGTGCCAGCAGCCAAGAACCGACACTGGCTTACGAGCAGTACTTC. As protein: CASSQEPTLAYEQYF.

The chain is built from TRBV28 and TRBJ1-1; weak D call: TRBD1 (5 bases). Germline V CDR1 and CDR2: MDHEN, SYDVKM. This CDR3 has 13 amino acids. Deletions cut 9 bases from V and 4 bases from J, with 15 bases between. CDR3 nucleotides: TGTGCCAGTTACAGTATCGGGGGCACTGAAGCTTTCTTT. This codes for CASYSIGGTEAFF. Complete variable domain (other parts from reference TRBV28 and TRBJ1-1): DVKVTQSSRYLVKRTGEKVFLECVQDMDHENMFWYRQDPGLGLRLIYFSYDVKMKEKGDIPEGYSVSREKKERFSLILESASTNQTSMYLCASYSIGGTEAFFGQGTRLTVV.

V and J are TRBV7-3 and TRBJ1-2, with 8 nucleotides matching TRBD1. V was clipped by 5 bases and J by 2 bases; unmatched bases: 10. This CDR3 contains 16 residues. Per germline, CDR1 SGHTA and CDR2 FQGTGA. The CDR3 loop reads CASSPGGQGGNYGYTF. CDR3 in DNA: TGTGCCAGCAGCCCTGGAGGACAGGGTGGGAACTATGGCTACACCTTC.

V usage is TRBV7-3 and J usage is TRBJ2-7; 8 bases map to TRBD2. Per germline, CDR1 SGHTA and CDR2 FQGTGA. J was trimmed by 4 bases and V by 8 bases; bases with no gene match: 7. The CDR3 consists of 13 residues. CDR3 sequence (DNA): TGTGCCAGCGCATACCGGGGGGGGTACGAGCAGTACTTC. Encoded protein: CASAYRGGYEQYF.

The gene calls are TRBV30 and TRBJ1-1, with a tentative D call TRBD1 (5 bases). Looked up from germline, CDR1 is GTSNPN and CDR2 is SVGIG (reference sequence). The CDR3 runs 14 residues. V gave up 4 bases and J gave up 4 bases, with 16 bases separating them. Written as DNA, the CDR3 is TGTGCCTGGACCCCAAAACCAGGGCCCACTGAAGCTTTCTTT. This translates into CAWTPKPGPTEAFF. Drawing the rest from reference TRBV30 and TRBJ1-1, the complete variable domain is SQTIHQWPATLVQPVGSPLSLECTVEGTSNPNLYWYRQAAGRGLQLLFYSVGIGQISSEVPQNLSASRPQDRQFILSSKKLLLSDSGFYLCAWTPKPGPTEAFFGQGTRLTVV.

This clone has just one count. This chain links TRBV7-9 with TRBJ2-7, with D maybe TRBD1 (6 bases). The germline CDR1 and CDR2 sequences are SEHNR and FQNEAQ (reference sequence). CDR3 length: 15 amino acids. The V end lost 1 base, the J end lost 7 bases, and 17 bases lay between the germline ends. The CDR3: CASSLGVRGVLEQYF. In nucleotides, the CDR3 is TGTGCCAGCAGCTTAGGTGTCAGGGGAGTATTGGAGCAGTACTTC. The variable domain in full, completed from reference TRBV7-9 and TRBJ2-7, reads DTGVSQNPRHKITKRGQNVTFRCDPISEHNRLYWYRQTLGQGPEFLTYFQNEAQLEKSRLLSDRFSAERPKGSFSTLEIQRTEQGDSAMYLCASSLGVRGVLEQYFGPGTRLTVT.